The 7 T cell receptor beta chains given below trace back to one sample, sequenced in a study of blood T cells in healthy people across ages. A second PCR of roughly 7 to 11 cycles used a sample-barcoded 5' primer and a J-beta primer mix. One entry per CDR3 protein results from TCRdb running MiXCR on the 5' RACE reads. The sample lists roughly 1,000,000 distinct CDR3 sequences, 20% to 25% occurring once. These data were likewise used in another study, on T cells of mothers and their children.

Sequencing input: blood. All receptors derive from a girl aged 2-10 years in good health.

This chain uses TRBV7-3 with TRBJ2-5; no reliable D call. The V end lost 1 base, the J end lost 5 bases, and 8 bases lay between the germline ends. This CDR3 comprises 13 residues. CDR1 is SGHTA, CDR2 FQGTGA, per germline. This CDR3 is CASSLNRAETQYF. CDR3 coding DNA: TGTGCCAGCAGCTTAAATAGGGCCGAGACCCAGTACTTC.

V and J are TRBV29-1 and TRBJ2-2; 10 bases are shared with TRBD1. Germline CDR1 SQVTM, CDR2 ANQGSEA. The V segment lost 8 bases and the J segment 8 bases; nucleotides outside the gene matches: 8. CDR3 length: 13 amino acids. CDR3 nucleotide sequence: TGCAGCTTCGACAGGGGGCTTGGGGGGGAGCTGTTTTTT. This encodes CSFDRGLGGELFF.

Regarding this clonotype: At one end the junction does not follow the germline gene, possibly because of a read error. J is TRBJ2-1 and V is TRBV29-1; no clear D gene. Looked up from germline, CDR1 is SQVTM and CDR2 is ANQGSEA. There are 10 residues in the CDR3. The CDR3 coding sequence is TGCAGCGTTGAATACAATGAGCAGTCCTTC. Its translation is CSVEYNEQSF.

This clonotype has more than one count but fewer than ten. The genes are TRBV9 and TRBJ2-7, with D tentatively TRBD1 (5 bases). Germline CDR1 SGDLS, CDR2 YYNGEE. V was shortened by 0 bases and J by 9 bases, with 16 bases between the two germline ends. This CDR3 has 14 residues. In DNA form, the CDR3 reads TGTGCCAGCAGCGTAGGACGGTCCCCTACAGGGCAGTACTTC. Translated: CASSVGRSPTGQYF.

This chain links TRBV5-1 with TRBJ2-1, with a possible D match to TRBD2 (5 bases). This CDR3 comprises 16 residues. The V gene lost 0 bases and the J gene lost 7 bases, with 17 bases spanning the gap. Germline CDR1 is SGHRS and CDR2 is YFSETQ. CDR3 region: CASSLARNSAGNEQFF. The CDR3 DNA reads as TGCGCCAGCAGCTTGGCCCGGAATAGCGCCGGTAATGAGCAGTTCTTC.

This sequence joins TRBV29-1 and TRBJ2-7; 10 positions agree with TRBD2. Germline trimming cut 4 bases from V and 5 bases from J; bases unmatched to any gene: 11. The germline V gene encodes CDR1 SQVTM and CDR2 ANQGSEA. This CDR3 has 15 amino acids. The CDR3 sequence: CSVVLRGLAGDEQYF. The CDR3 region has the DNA TGCAGCGTTGTGTTGAGGGGGCTAGCGGGAGACGAGCAGTACTTC.

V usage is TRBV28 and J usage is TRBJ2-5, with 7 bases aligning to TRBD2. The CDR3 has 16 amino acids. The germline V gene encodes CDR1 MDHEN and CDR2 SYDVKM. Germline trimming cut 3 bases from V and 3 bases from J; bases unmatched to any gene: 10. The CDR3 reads CASSFTLAEGEETQYF. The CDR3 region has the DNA TGTGCCAGCAGTTTCACCCTAGCGGAGGGAGAAGAGACCCAGTACTTC.